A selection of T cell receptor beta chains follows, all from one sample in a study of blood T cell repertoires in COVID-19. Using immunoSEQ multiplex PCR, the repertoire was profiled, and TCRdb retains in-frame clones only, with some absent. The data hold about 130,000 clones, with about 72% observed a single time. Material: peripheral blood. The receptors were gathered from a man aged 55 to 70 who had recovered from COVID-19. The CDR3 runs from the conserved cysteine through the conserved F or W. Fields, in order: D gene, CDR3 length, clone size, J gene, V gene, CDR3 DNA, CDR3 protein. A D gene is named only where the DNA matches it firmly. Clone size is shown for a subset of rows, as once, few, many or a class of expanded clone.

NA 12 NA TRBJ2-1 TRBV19 TGTGCCAGTAGTATAGTTCCAGGGGAGCAGTTCTTC CASSIVPGEQFF
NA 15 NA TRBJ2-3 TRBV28 TGTGCCAGCAGTTTGGGTTTCGACGGGACAGATACGCAGTATTTT CASSLGFDGTDTQYF
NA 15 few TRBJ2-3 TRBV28 TGTGCCAGCACCAACGGGGCAGGGGTAGGAAATACGCAGTATTTT CASTNGAGVGNTQYF
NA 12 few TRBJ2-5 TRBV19 TGTGCCAGTAGTAACACCCAAGAGACCCAGTACTTC CASSNTQETQYF
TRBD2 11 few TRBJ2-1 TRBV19 TGTGCCAGTACCCCGGGGGGGGAGCAGTTCTTC CASTPGGEQFF
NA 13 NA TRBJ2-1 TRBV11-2 TGTGCCAGCAGCTTAGTAGGCGGTAATGAGCAGTTCTTC CASSLVGGNEQFF
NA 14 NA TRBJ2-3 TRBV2 TGTGCCAGCAGTGTAAGGCAGGAGGGAGATACGCAGTATTTT CASSVRQEGDTQYF
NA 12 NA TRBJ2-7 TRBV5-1 TGCGCCAGCAGCTCCTCTACGTACGAGCAGTACTTC CASSSSTYEQYF
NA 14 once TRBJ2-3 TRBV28 TGTGCCAGCAGTAGTCCATGGCAGGCAGATACGCAGTATTTT CASSSPWQADTQYF
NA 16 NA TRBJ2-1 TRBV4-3 TGCGCCAGCAGCCAAGAATTCGTCGAGCGCGGCAATGAGCAGTTCTTC CASSQEFVERGNEQFF
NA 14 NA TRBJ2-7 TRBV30 TGTGCCTGGAGCCCAGGGACTCCCATCTACGAGCAGTACTTC CAWSPGTPIYEQYF
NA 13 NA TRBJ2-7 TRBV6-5 TGTGCCAGCAGAGGGGACTTCCCCTACGAGCAGTACTTC CASRGDFPYEQYF
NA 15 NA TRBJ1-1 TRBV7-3 TGTGCCAGCACCCTAGGGCGGGAAGGGAACACTGAAGCTTTCTTT CASTLGREGNTEAFF
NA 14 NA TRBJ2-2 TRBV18 TGTGCCAGCTCACCACCGACAAGGACCGGGGAGCTGTTTTTT CASSPPTRTGELFF
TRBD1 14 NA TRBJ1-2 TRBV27 TGTGCCAGCAGGCCCACAGGGGTGAACTATGGCTACACCTTC CASRPTGVNYGYTF
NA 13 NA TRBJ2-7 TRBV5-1 TGCGCCAGCAGCCCCCTAGGGGGCTACGAGCAGTACTTC CASSPLGGYEQYF
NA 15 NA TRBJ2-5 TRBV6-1 TGTGCCAGCAGTGAGGGGGCCCACCTCCAAGAGACCCAGTACTTC CASSEGAHLQETQYF
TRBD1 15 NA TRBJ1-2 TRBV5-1 TGCGCCAGCAGCTCAGAAGGGACAGGGATCTATGGCTACACCTTC CASSSEGTGIYGYTF
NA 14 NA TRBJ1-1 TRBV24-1 TGTGCCACCAGTGATTGGGAGCCGAACACTGAAGCTTTCTTT CATSDWEPNTEAFF
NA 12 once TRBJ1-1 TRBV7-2 TGTGCCAGCAGCTTATTCTTCACTGAAGCTTTCTTT CASSLFFTEAFF
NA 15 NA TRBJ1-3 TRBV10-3 TGTGCCATCAGTGAGTCGCCGGGTTCTGGAAACACCATATATTTT CAISESPGSGNTIYF
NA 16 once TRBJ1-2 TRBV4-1 TGCGCCAGCAGCCAAGAACAGGACACGGAGCTCTATGGCTACACCTTC CASSQEQDTELYGYTF
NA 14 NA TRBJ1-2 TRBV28 TGTGCCAGCCGGTCGCAGGGAGGGGACTATGGCTACACCTTC CASRSQGGDYGYTF
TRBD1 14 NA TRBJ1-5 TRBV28 TGTGCCAGCAGCGGGACAGGGGGCAATCAGCCCCAGCATTTT CASSGTGGNQPQHF
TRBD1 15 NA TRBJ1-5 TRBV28 TGTGCCAGCAGCTTAAGACAGGGGCCCTATCAGCCCCAGCATTTT CASSLRQGPYQPQHF
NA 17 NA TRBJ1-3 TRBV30 TGTGCCTGGTGGCCCCAAAAGACAGGTCGCTCTGGAAACACCATATATTTT CAWWPQKTGRSGNTIYF
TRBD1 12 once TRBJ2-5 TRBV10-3 TGTGCCATCAGGGGGACAGGAGAGACCCAGTACTTC CAIRGTGETQYF
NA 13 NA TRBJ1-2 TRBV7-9 TGTGCCAGCAGCTTCGACCCCAGCGGCGGCTACACCTTC CASSFDPSGGYTF
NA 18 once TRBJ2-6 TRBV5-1 TGCGCCAGCAGCTTGAAGGTACTCCCCGTTAGCTGGGCCAACGTCCTGACTTTC CASSLKVLPVSWANVLTF
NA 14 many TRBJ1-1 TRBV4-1 TGCGCCAGCAGCCAAGGACAGTTGAACACTGAAGCTTTCTTT CASSQGQLNTEAFF
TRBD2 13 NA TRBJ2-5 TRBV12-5 TGTGCTAGTGGGTCCGGGACTAGCCAGACCCAGTACTTC CASGSGTSQTQYF
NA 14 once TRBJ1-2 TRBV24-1 TGTGCCACCAGTGACCCTCAAGGGGATGGCGGCTACACCTTC CATSDPQGDGGYTF
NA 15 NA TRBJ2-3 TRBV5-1 TGCGCCAGCAGCTCGGCGGAGAGGAGCACAGATACGCAGTATTTT CASSSAERSTDTQYF
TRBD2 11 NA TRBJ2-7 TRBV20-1 TGCAGTGCGCGGGGGGGTTGGGAGCAGTACTTC CSARGGWEQYF
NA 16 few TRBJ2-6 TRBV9 TGTGCCAGCAGCGCACGAGGAGGGCAGGGGGCCAACGTCCTGACTTTC CASSARGGQGANVLTF
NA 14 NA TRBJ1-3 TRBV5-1 TGCGCCAGCAGCTTGGGGGGAGCAGGAAACACCATATATTTT CASSLGGAGNTIYF
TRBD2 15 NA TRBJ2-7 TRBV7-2 TGTGCCAGCAGCTTAGACGGGGGGGTTACCTACGAGCAGTACTTC CASSLDGGVTYEQYF
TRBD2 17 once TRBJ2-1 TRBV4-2 TGTGCCAGCAGCCAGGGACCGGGACTAGCGGGCCTTAATGAGCAGTTCTTC CASSQGPGLAGLNEQFF
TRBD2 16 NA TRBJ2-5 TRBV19 TGTGCCAGCTCTTCCCCGGGACTAGCGGGGGAAGAGACCCAGTACTTC CASSSPGLAGEETQYF
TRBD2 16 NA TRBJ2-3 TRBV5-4 TGTGCCAGCAGCCCACCGACTAGCGTGAGCACAGATACGCAGTATTTT CASSPPTSVSTDTQYF
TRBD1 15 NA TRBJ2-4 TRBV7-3 TGTGCCAGCAGCGCAGGACAGGGGGTCCAAAACATTCAGTACTTC CASSAGQGVQNIQYF
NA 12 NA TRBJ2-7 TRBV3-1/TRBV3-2 TGTGCCAGCAGCCAAGATTTGCGAAAGCAGTACTTC CASSQDLRKQYF
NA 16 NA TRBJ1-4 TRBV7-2 TGTGCCAGCAGCCCCTCGGCGGGCAGGTTTAATGAAAAACTGTTTTTT CASSPSAGRFNEKLFF
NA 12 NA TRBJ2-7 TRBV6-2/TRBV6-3 TGTGCCAGCAGTCCCCAGGGGTACGAGCAGTACTTC CASSPQGYEQYF
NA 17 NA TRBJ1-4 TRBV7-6 TGTGCCAGCAGCTCGAGGGTAGGCGGGCCACTTAATGAAAAACTGTTTTTT CASSSRVGGPLNEKLFF
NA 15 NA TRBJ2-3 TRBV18 TGTGCCAGCTCACCGTCTAGCGACCTCACAGATACGCAGTATTTT CASSPSSDLTDTQYF
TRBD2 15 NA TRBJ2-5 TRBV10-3 TGTGCCATCACTCCTAGCGGGGGCCCCCAAGAGACCCAGTACTTC CAITPSGGPQETQYF
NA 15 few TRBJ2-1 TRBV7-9 TGTGCCAGCAGCTGGGACATCCGATTTACGGGTGAGCAGTTCTTC CASSWDIRFTGEQFF
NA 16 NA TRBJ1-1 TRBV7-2 TGTGCCAGCAGCTTAGAATCCTGGGGTGGGGCTACAACAGCTTTCTTT CASSLESWGGATTAFF
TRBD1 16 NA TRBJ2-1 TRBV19 TGTGCCAGTAGCCTCTCCCAGGCAGGGGGCTACAATGAGCAGTTCTTC CASSLSQAGGYNEQFF
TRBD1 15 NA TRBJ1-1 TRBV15 TGTGCCACCCAGATAGACAGGGGTCTTCCCACTGAAGCTTTCTTT CATQIDRGLPTEAFF
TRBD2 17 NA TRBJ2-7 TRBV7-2 TGTGCCAGCAGCTTATTGAGTGGTAGCGGGAGGAGCTACGAGCAGTACTTC CASSLLSGSGRSYEQYF
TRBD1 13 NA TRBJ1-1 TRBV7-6 TGTGCCACCCGGGGACAGCCGAACACTGAAGCTTTCTTT CATRGQPNTEAFF
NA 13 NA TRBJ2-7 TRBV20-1 TGCAGTGATAGTCAGGGCCTCTCCTACGAGCAGTACTTC CSDSQGLSYEQYF